This T cell receptor (beta chain) is from a study of T cells in Graves' hyperthyroidism and ophthalmopathy. Amplification targeted TCR beta CDR3 regions from RNA transcripts. Primed by the HTBI set, a first-round RT-PCR was run on the TCR CDR3. TCRdb re-analysed the multiplex PCR reads in MiXCR, keeping a single row per CDR3 protein. The profile shows approximately 640,000 distinct CDR3 sequences, roughly 17% of them singletons. The study's findings and limits: The authors' 13 V-J model separated ophthalmopathy from stable hyperthyroidism.

In this sample, this clonotype turned up many times. As yet, its antigen is unknown. The germline V gene has CDR1 MDHEN and CDR2 SYDVKM. V gave up 5 bases and J gave up 1 base, with 12 bases separating them. The CDR3 is made up of 14 amino acids. Exclusion followed for patients with uncontrolled infection, other autoimmune disease, pregnancy or lactation. A roughly 9.3 ml volume of fresh peripheral blood provided the PBMCs. The source is a man in his fifties or sixties with Graves' hyperthyroidism. The specimen was blood. This chain links TRBV28 with TRBJ2-7, with a tentative D call TRBD1 (6 bases). The CDR3 DNA is TGTGCCAGCAGTATAACAGGGCGATCCTACGAGCAGTACTTC. It yields the protein CASSITGRSYEQYF.